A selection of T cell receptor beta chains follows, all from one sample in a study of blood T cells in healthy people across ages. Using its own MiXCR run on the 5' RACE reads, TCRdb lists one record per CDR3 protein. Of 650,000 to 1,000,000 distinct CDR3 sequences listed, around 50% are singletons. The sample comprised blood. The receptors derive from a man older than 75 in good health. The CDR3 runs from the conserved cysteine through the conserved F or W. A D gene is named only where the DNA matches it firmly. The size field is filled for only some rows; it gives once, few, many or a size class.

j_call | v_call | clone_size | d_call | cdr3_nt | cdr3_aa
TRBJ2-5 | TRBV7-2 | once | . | TGTGCCAGCAGCGGTCAGGGAGCCCGAGGGCTAGAGACCCAGTACTTC | CASSGQGARGLETQYF
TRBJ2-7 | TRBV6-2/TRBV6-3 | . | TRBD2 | TGTGCCAGCAGGTCTCTCGCAACGGGAGGGTACAATGAGCAGTACTTC | CASRSLATGGYNEQYF
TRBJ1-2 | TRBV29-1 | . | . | TGCAGCGTTGAAGATCTTGGGTCCAAGGAGGGCTACACCTTC | CSVEDLGSKEGYTF
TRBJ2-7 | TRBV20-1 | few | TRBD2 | TGCAGTGCAAGACTAGCGGGATCCCAGACCTACGAGCAGTACTTC | CSARLAGSQTYEQYF
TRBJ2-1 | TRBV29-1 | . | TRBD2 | TGCAGCGTTTTCTCTGGACTAGCGGTAAGCAATGAGCAGTTCTTC | CSVFSGLAVSNEQFF
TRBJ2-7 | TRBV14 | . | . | TGTGCCAGCAGCCGAGAGCGCGGCAGGGCCTACGAGCAGTACTTC | CASSRERGRAYEQYF
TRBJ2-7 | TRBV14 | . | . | TGTGCCAGCAGCCCGGGGGCAGGGTACGAGCAGTACTTC | CASSPGAGYEQYF
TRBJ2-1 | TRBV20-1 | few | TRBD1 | TGCAGTGCTAGCGACAGGGCAGGCGGAATTAATGAGCAGTTCTTC | CSASDRAGGINEQFF
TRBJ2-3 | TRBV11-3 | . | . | TGTGCCAGCAGCTTTTGGGGGCGAGATACGCAGTATTTT | CASSFWGRDTQYF
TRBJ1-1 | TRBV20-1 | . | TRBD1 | TGCAGTGCCCCGATAGGGGGCCGGAACACTGAAGCTTTCTTT | CSAPIGGRNTEAFF
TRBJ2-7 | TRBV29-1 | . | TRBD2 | TGCAGCGTCGCGACTAGCGGGGCCTCCCACGAGCAGTACTTC | CSVATSGASHEQYF
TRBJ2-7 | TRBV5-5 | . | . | TGTGCCAGCAGCTTGCAAGGAGACAGCCGGTACGAGCAGTACTTC | CASSLQGDSRYEQYF
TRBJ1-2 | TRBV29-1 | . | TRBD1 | TGCAGCGTTTCGGGACAGGGGGCGTACTATGGCTACACCTTC | CSVSGQGAYYGYTF
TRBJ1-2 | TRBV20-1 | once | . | TGCAGTGCTAGAGCACTGGAAGGGATGGGTTATGGCTACACCTTC | CSARALEGMGYGYTF
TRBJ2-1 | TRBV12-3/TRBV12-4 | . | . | TGTGCCAGCAGTCCTCGGGGGATGGATGAGCAGTTCTTC | CASSPRGMDEQFF
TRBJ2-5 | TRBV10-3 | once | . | TGTGCCATCAGGTCCCTAGGGGATGAGCAGTACTTC | CAIRSLGDEQYF
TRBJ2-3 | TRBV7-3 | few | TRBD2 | TGTGCCAGCATCCTTGATCAAGCGGGGACCACAGATACGCAGTATTTT | CASILDQAGTTDTQYF
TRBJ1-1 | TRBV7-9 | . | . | TGTACCAGCAGCTTAGCAGGAGGGGCCACTGAAGCTTTCTTT | CTSSLAGGATEAFF
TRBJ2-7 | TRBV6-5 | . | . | TGTGCCAGCAGTTACGGACGGTCTGCGGGCGAGCAGTACTTC | CASSYGRSAGEQYF
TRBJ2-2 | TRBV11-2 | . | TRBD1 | TGTGCCCGCAGCTTAGGGACAGGGGCGATCACCGGGGAGCTGTTTTTT | CARSLGTGAITGELFF
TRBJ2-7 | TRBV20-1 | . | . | TGCAGTGCTGGTGGGGGCGAGCAGTACTTC | CSAGGGEQYF
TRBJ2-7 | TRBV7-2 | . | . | TGTGCCAGCAGCTTACACGGGGGTGCCTACGAGCAGTACTTC | CASSLHGGAYEQYF
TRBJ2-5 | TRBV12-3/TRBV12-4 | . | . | TGTGCCAGCAGTTTCGTGGGGACCCAGTACTTC | CASSFVGTQYF
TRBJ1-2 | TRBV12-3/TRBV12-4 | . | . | TGTGCCAGCAGTCGACTACAGGGCTACACCTTC | CASSRLQGYTF
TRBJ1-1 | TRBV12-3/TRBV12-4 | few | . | TGTGCCAGCAGTTTCAGGGCGGGCACTGAAGCTTTCTTT | CASSFRAGTEAFF
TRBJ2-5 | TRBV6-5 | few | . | TGTGCCAGCAGTTACTCGCCAGGGCCAAATTCTGGGGAGACCCAGTACTTC | CASSYSPGPNSGETQYF
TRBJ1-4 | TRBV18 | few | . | TGTGCCAGCTCACTAGACAGAGCTGCAACTAATGAAAAACTGTTTTTT | CASSLDRAATNEKLFF
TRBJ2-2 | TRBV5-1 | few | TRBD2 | TGCGCCAGCAGGGGCGGGAGGAACACCGGGGAGCTGTTTTTT | CASRGGRNTGELFF
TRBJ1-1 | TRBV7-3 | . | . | TGTGCCAGCAGCACTTCAGGGAACACTGAAGCTTTCTTT | CASSTSGNTEAFF
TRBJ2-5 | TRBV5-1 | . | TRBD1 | TGCGCCAACAGCTTAGGGACAGGGATACAAGAGACCCAGTACTTC | CANSLGTGIQETQYF
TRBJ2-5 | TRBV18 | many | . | TGCGCCAGCAGCCGACAGGTTCAAGAGACCCAGTACTTC | CASSRQVQETQYF
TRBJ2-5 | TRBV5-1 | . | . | TGCGCCAGCAGCTTCATGATAGCAGCCGTACAAGAGACCCAGTACTTC | CASSFMIAAVQETQYF
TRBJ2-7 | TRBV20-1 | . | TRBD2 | TGCAGTGCTAGAAGGACTAGCGGGATCTACGAGCAGTACTTC | CSARRTSGIYEQYF
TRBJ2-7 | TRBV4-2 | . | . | TGTGCCAGCAGCCAATCGGCGGGACTGCCCCTCTGGGACGAGCAGTACTTC | CASSQSAGLPLWDEQYF
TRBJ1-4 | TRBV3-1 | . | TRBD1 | TGTGCCAGCAGCCAAGCTCAGGGGACAGGGGTCCAAAATGAAAAACTGTTTTTT | CASSQAQGTGVQNEKLFF